The 10 T cell receptor beta chains below all came from one sample that was sequenced in a study of beta chain features in type 1 diabetes. Expressed TCRB transcripts were sequenced because the entire RNA isolate underwent reverse transcription. Clones were read by immunoSEQ multiplex PCR, and TCRdb kept only the in-frame ones, dropping some. The table lists more than 140,000 clones, around a tenth of them singletons. The specimen was central memory CD4+ T cells from blood. All receptors come from a woman aged 40 to 50 in good health.

The chain uses TRBV6-1 and TRBJ1-6; D perhaps matches TRBD1 (5 bases). The CDR3 covers 15 residues. V lost 6 bases to trimming and J lost 6 bases, with 15 bases between them. Germline V gene sequence: CDR1 MNHNS, CDR2 SASEGT. Here the CDR3 reads CASSQGGVSNSPLHF. The DNA for the CDR3 is TGTGCCAGCAGCCAGGGAGGAGTGAGTAATTCACCCCTCCACTTT.

The rearrangement joins TRBV6-5 to TRBJ1-6; maybe TRBD1 (5 bases). V was trimmed by 4 bases and J by 9 bases, leaving 10 bases between them. CDR1 is MNHEY, CDR2 SVGAGI, per germline. The CDR3 length is 13 residues. Here the CDR3 reads CASSSQGGSPLHF. The CDR3 bases are TGTGCCAGCAGTTCCCAGGGAGGTTCACCCCTCCACTTT.

This clone was picked up many times. This chain uses TRBV28 with TRBJ1-1; 9 bases map to TRBD1. Germline V gene data show CDR1 as MDHEN and CDR2 as SYDVKM. Trimming cost V 6 bases and J 5 bases; bases outside gene matches: 7. The CDR3 contains 14 residues. The CDR3 protein is CASSPGQGGTEAFF. In DNA, the CDR3 is TGTGCCAGCAGCCCGGGACAGGGCGGGACTGAAGCTTTCTTT.

V usage is TRBV7-9 and J usage is TRBJ1-2, with TRBD1 matching over 8 bases. J lost 4 bases, V lost 4 bases, and 11 bases had no gene match. CDR1 SEHNR and CDR2 FQNEAQ come from the germline V gene (reference sequence). The CDR3 loop spans 16 amino acids. The CDR3 region has the DNA TGTGCCAGCAGCTCAATCCCCGGCAGGGGGCCCTATGGCTACACCTTC. Its translation: CASSSIPGRGPYGYTF.

This clone was counted only a few times. The V and J genes are TRBV7-2 and TRBJ1-1; possibly TRBD1 for D (5 bases). V gave up 6 bases and J gave up 4 bases, with 12 bases separating them. The CDR3 length is 13 residues. Germline assignment: CDR1 SGHTA and CDR2 FQGNSA. The CDR3 DNA reads as TGTGCCAGCAGGGCTAGCGGGGGCACTGAAGCTTTCTTT. Residues: CASRASGGTEAFF.

The rearrangement joins TRBV7-6 to TRBJ1-1; 11 bases are shared with TRBD1. Germline lookup yields CDR1 SGHVS and CDR2 FNYEAQ. The CDR3 consists of 15 residues. Germline trimming cut 1 base from V and 14 bases from J; bases unmatched to any gene: 12. The CDR3 DNA sequence: TGTGCCAGCAGCTTAGGAGGACAGGGGGCGGTGGATGCCTTCTTT. Translated: CASSLGGQGAVDAFF.

The chain carries TRBV6-1 and TRBJ2-7; 7 bases align to TRBD1. V gave up 5 bases and J gave up 3 bases; unmatched junction bases: 4. The CDR3 has 13 residues. Per germline, CDR1 MNHNS and CDR2 SASEGT. The CDR3 loop is CASSSHRGYEQYF. The CDR3 nucleotides are TGTGCCAGCAGTTCCCACAGGGGCTACGAGCAGTACTTC.

This clone has a handful of counts. The rearrangement links TRBV5-1 to TRBJ1-4; 8 bases match TRBD1. Germline V gene sequence: CDR1 SGHRS, CDR2 YFSETQ. V shed 4 bases, J shed 3 bases, and the junction held 8 bases outside the gene matches. The CDR3 has 16 amino acids. CDR3 region: CASSPRQGAPNEKLFF. Here the CDR3 DNA reads TGCGCCAGCAGCCCGCGCCAGGGGGCACCTAATGAAAAACTGTTTTTT.

The rearrangement links TRBV5-6 to TRBJ1-6; 10 bases align to TRBD1. The germline V gene encodes CDR1 SGHDT and CDR2 YYEEEE. The length of the CDR3 is 17 residues. The V segment lost 5 bases and the J segment 4 bases; nucleotides outside the gene matches: 9. CDR3 nucleotides: TGTGCCAGCAGAGAAAACCGGGACAGGGGTTATAATTCACCCCTCCACTTT. Translating gives CASRENRDRGYNSPLHF.

In its sample, this clone was seen a few times. This chain joins TRBV7-2 and TRBJ2-7, with 11 positions matching TRBD2. The germline V gene has CDR1 SGHTA and CDR2 FQGNSA. V trimming: 6 bases; J trimming: 7 bases; junction bases outside the gene matches: 8. CDR3 length equals 14 residues. The CDR3 nucleotides read TGTGCCAGCAGAAATAGCGGGGGGGGAAGGGAGCAGTACTTC. This codes for CASRNSGGGREQYF.